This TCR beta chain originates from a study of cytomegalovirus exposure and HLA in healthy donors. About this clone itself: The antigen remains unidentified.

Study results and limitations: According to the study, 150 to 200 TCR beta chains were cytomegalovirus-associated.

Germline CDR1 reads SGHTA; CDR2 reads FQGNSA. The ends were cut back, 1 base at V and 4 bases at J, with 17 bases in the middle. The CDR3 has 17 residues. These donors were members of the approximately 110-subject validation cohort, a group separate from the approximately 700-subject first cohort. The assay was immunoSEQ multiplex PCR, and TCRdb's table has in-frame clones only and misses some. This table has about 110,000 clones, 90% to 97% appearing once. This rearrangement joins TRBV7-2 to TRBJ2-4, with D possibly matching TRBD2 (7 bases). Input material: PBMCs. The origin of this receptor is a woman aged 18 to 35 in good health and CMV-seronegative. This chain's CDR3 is CASSLVPGGPNKNIQYF. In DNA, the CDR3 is TGTGCCAGCAGCTTAGTTCCGGGGGGCCCCAATAAAAACATTCAGTACTTC. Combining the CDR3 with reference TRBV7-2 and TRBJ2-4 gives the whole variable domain GAGVSQSPSNKVTEKGKDVELRCDPISGHTALYWYRQSLGQGLEFLIYFQGNSAPDKSGLPSDRFSAERTGGSVSTLTIQRTQQEDSAVYLCASSLVPGGPNKNIQYFGAGTRLSVL.